The next 9 T cell receptor beta chains were all read from a single sample in a study of cytomegalovirus exposure and HLA in healthy donors. The PCR used 60 Vbeta and 13 Jbeta primers. The repertoire was sequenced with immunoSEQ multiplex PCR; TCRdb's copy has only in-frame clones and lacks some. The data hold more than 100,000 clones, with roughly three quarters observed a single time. The sequenced sample was PBMCs. The receptors originated from a woman between 35 and 50 years old in good health and CMV-seronegative.

This CDR3 is CASSLETGHGYTF. The CDR3 DNA follows: TGTGCCAGCAGTTTAGAGACAGGGCATGGCTACACCTTC. The rearrangement links TRBV27 to TRBJ1-2; 7 bases are shared with TRBD1. The CDR3 loop spans 13 amino acids. J was trimmed by 6 bases and V by 2 bases; bases with no gene match: 3. Germline V gene sequence: CDR1 MNHEY, CDR2 SMNVEV (reference sequence).

This chain links TRBV27 with TRBJ2-3; 9 bases align to TRBD2. Germline CDR1 reads MNHEY; CDR2 reads SMNVEV (reference sequence). The junction had 12 bases not matched to a gene; V was cut back by 0 bases and J by 5 bases. CDR3 length: 18 residues. In DNA, the CDR3 is TGTGCCAGCAGTTTATCCCGATCGGGGCGGGGGGGCATAGATACGCAGTATTTT. Protein product: CASSLSRSGRGGIDTQYF.

V usage is TRBV19 and J usage is TRBJ2-4; D is perhaps TRBD1 (6 bases). The V gene lost 4 bases and the J gene lost 5 bases, with 9 bases spanning the gap. The CDR3 runs to 13 residues. In germline, CDR1 is LNHDA, CDR2 SQIVND (reference sequence). The CDR3 spells CASSNRDQNIQYF. CDR3 DNA sequence: TGTGCCAGTAGTAACAGGGACCAAAACATTCAGTACTTC.

V usage is TRBV7-8 and J usage is TRBJ2-5, with 9 nucleotides matching TRBD2. The CDR3 is made up of 16 amino acids. Looked up from germline, CDR1 is SGHVS and CDR2 is FQNEAQ. The V and J ends lost 1 base and 1 base, in that order; junction bases with no gene match: 4. CDR3 region: CASSLVEGLAQETQYF. CDR3 in DNA: TGTGCCAGCAGCTTAGTGGAGGGACTAGCCCAAGAGACCCAGTACTTC.

This sequence joins TRBV29-1 and TRBJ1-2, with 7 bases matching TRBD1. The CDR3 covers 13 residues. V trimming: 4 bases; J trimming: 6 bases; junction bases outside the gene matches: 8. Germline CDR1 SQVTM, CDR2 ANQGSEA. The CDR3 DNA reads TGCAGCGTTGTTCCACAGACAGGGCATGGCTACACCTTC. Amino acids: CSVVPQTGHGYTF.

The chain carries TRBV2 and TRBJ1-4, with 8 bases aligning to TRBD1. This CDR3 spans 15 amino acids. With V trimmed by 4 bases and J by 5 bases, 6 bases remained unmatched. Looked up from germline, CDR1 is SNHLY and CDR2 is FYNNEI. The CDR3 DNA is TGTGCCAGCAGTGCGACAGGGGCCCTAAATGAAAAACTGTTTTTT. It codes for CASSATGALNEKLFF. The entire variable domain, with the rest obtained from reference TRBV2 and TRBJ1-4, is as follows: EPEVTQTPSHQVTQMGQEVILRCVPISNHLYFYWYRQILGQKVEFLVSFYNNEISEKSEIFDDQFSVERPDGSNFTLKIRSTKLEDSAMYFCASSATGALNEKLFFGSGTQLSVL.

The chain employs TRBV13 and TRBJ1-2; D is uncertain. Germline CDR1 PRHDT, CDR2 FYEKMQ (reference sequence). With 1 base removed from V and 2 bases from J, the gap between germline ends came to 8 bases. The CDR3 is made up of 14 amino acids. Here the CDR3 DNA reads TGTGCCAGCAGCTTAGAAGGAGAAAACTATGGCTACACCTTC. The encoded protein is CASSLEGENYGYTF.

The count of this clone is one. The chain combines TRBV2 with TRBJ1-1, with TRBD1 as a possible D gene (5 bases). The length of the CDR3 is 14 residues. CDR1 is SNHLY and CDR2 is FYNNEI in the germline V gene. V was cut by 7 bases and J by 4 bases, with 16 bases left in between. The CDR3 region is CASISSGGGTEAFF. The CDR3 DNA follows: TGTGCCAGCATTTCCTCGGGGGGGGGCACTGAAGCTTTCTTT.

This chain connects TRBV29-1 to TRBJ1-1; D is unclear. The CDR3 is made up of 13 amino acids. The germline V gene has CDR1 SQVTM and CDR2 ANQGSEA. V was shortened by 6 bases and J by 8 bases, with 19 bases between the two germline ends. The CDR3 loop is CSVGNAVNWEAFF. CDR3 nucleotide sequence: TGCAGCGTCGGGAATGCGGTAAACTGGGAAGCTTTCTTT.